This TCR beta chain is from a study of blood T cell repertoires in COVID-19. Only a few counts were recorded for this clone. Sequencing was performed with immunoSEQ multiplex PCR; in TCRdb, only in-frame clones are kept and a portion is missing. The table shows 450,000 or so clones, with 70% to 90% occurring only once. During active infection, Seattle patients enrolled and were then monitored through disease. V was trimmed by 6 bases and J by 10 bases, leaving 13 bases between them. Germline CDR1 is MDHEN and CDR2 is SYDVKM. CDR3 size: 12 residues. This receptor was identified in a woman in her thirties or forties with COVID-19, enrolled during active disease. The rearrangement uses TRBV28 and TRBJ2-1, with a weak D call TRBD2 (6 bases). The specimen sequenced was peripheral blood. The CDR3 bases are TGTGCCAGCAGCCCCGGGAGATGGGAGCAGTTCTTC. As protein: CASSPGRWEQFF.